This T cell receptor (beta chain) was obtained from a study of T-cell memory formation after mild COVID-19. The study's findings and limits: Pre-infection memory showed some responding clones, and this suggested that cross-reactive memory joined.

Each CDR3 protein gets one entry after TCRdb re-called the 5' RACE reads with MiXCR. The table includes under 300,000 distinct CDR3 sequences, around 17% detected once. This clonotype came up a few times. Antigen specificity is unknown. This CDR3 is built from 13 residues. Germline assignment: CDR1 WNHNN and CDR2 SYGVQD (reference sequence). V lost 4 bases, J lost 5 bases, and 12 bases lay in between. The clonotype was recovered from a man aged 18 to 29 who had mild COVID-19 (a few samples of this study predate the infection). Cell type and time point are not known. Sequenced material: PBMCs or a T cell subset sorted from them (not recorded which). The chain joins TRBV10-1 to TRBJ2-7; D might be TRBD1 (6 bases). The CDR3 sequence: CASSGQQGNEQYF. The CDR3 DNA reads as TGCGCCAGCAGTGGACAACAGGGAAACGAGCAGTACTTC.